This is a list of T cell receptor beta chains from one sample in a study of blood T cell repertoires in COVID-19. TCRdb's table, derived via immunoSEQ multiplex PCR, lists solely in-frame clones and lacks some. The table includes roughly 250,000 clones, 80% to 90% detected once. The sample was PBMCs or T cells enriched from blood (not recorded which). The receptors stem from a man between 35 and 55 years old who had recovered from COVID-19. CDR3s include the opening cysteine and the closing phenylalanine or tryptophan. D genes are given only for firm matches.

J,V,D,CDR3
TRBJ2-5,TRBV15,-,CATSRELLETQYF
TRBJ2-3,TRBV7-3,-,CASRATSTDTQYF
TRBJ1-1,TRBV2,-,CASSAGPLEIGAFF
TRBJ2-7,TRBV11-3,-,CASSARRGTAEQYF
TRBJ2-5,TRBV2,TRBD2,CASSKTFLAGVKETQYF
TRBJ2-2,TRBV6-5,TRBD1,CASGTGFPGELFF
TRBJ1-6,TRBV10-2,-,CASSETVLLGSPLHF
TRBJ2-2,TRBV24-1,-,CATSDSWTANTGELFF
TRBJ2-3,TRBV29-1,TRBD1,CSTWTGREDTQYF
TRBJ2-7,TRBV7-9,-,CASSLGDYEQYF
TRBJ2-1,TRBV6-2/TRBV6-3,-,CASSYSIPSSYNEQFF
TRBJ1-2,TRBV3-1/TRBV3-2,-,CASSQDINLYLPNYGYTF
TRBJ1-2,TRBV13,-,CASSLGTGGGGYTF
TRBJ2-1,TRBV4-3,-,CASSQDDRGAIIGEQFF
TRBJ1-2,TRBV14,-,CASSQRSYGYTF
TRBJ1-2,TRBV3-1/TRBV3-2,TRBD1,CASSHRTGGNYGYTF
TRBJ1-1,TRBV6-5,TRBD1,CASSFIPDRGYTEAFF